These 18 T cell receptor beta chains came from one sample sequenced in a study of regulatory and conventional T cells in RAG deficiency. Conventional CD4+ T cells were sorted from blood as CD25-low CD127-high cells. Here immunoSEQ multiplex PCR was the method, and the copy in TCRdb shows in-frame clones only, minus some. Of more than 40,000 clones detected, about 90% appear once; the ten largest clones hold about 0.53%. In addition, the sample was reused for a study of regulatory T cells. This second study says: The PCR used 52 TRBV and 13 TRBJ primers.

The sequenced sample was CD4+ effector T cells sorted from blood. These TCRs come from a human donor in good health.

The CDR3 DNA sequence: TGTGCCAGCAGCTTAGAACTAGCGGGGGGCACAGATACGCAGTATTTT. Translation: CASSLELAGGTDTQYF. The chain couples TRBV11-2 to TRBJ2-3, with 11 positions matching TRBD2. Trimming took 0 bases from V and 1 from J; bases not matched to a gene: 0. The length of the CDR3 is 16 residues. Germline V gene lookup returns CDR1 SGHAT and CDR2 FQNNGV. The complete variable domain, with remaining parts taken from reference TRBV11-2 and TRBJ2-3, reads EAGVAQSPRYKIIEKRQSVAFWCNPISGHATLYWYQQILGQGPKLLIQFQNNGVVDDSQLPKDRFSAERLKGVDSTLKIQPAKLEDSAVYLCASSLELAGGTDTQYFGPGTRLTVL.

The J gene is TRBJ2-3, the V gene TRBV19; D gene ambiguous. V was clipped by 8 bases and J by 8 bases, with 20 bases between them. The CDR3 spans 14 residues. Germline V gene sequence: CDR1 LNHDA, CDR2 SQIVND (reference sequence). This CDR3 is CASCLQWATGTQYF. The CDR3 DNA sequence: TGTGCCAGTTGCTTACAGTGGGCGACGGGTACGCAGTATTTT.

In this sample, this clone turned up once. J is TRBJ2-1 and V is TRBV5-1; D is perhaps TRBD1 (5 bases). Germline values: CDR1 SGHRS, CDR2 YFSETQ. V was clipped by 9 bases and J by 6 bases, with 22 bases between them. The CDR3 contains 15 residues. CDR3 region: CATSRAYGSGNEQFF. Here the CDR3 DNA reads TGCGCCACCTCCAGGGCCTACGGGTCCGGCAATGAGCAGTTCTTC.

This clone was counted once. The chain carries TRBV6-5 and TRBJ2-5, with D unclear. The end of the DNA aligns better with TRBJ2-7, so the J call may be wrong. The CDR3 contains 12 residues. CDR1 is MNHEY, CDR2 SVGAGI, per germline. CDR3 sequence reads: CASSKTGYEQYF. CDR3 DNA: TGTGCCAGCAGTAAGACTGGCTACGAGCAGTACTTC.

The rearrangement joins TRBV18 to TRBJ2-1; a weak D match, TRBD2 (6 bases). The length of the CDR3 is 15 residues. Trimming shortened V by 7 bases and J by 0 bases, and 13 bases separated the two germline ends. Looked up from germline, CDR1 is KGHSH and CDR2 is LQKENI. The CDR3 DNA is TGTGCCAGCTGGCTTGGAGGGCGCTCCTACAATGAGCAGTTCTTC. Amino acids: CASWLGGRSYNEQFF.

This clone was found once. V is TRBV18 and J is TRBJ2-2; D assignment may be TRBD1 or TRBD2 (5 bases each). The CDR3 contains 15 residues. Germline assignment: CDR1 KGHSH and CDR2 LQKENI. V gave up 3 bases and J gave up 4 bases, with 12 bases separating them. The CDR3 DNA reads TGTGCCAGCTCACCCGGGGCGGCGGGCACCGGGGAGCTGTTTTTT. Its protein is CASSPGAAGTGELFF.

The table lists this clone with a count of one. The genes are TRBV5-1 and TRBJ2-2; 8 positions match TRBD1. With V trimmed by 4 bases and J by 13 bases, 15 bases remained unmatched. This CDR3 spans 15 amino acids. Germline assignment: CDR1 SGHRS and CDR2 YFSETQ. The CDR3 DNA reads as TGCGCCAGCAGCAACACAGGGGGTGACTCCTTCCGGCTGTTTTTT. Amino acids: CASSNTGGDSFRLFF.

The chain is built from TRBV5-6 and TRBJ1-1, with D tentatively TRBD1 (5 bases). The CDR3 consists of 15 residues. V dropped 1 base and J dropped 0 bases, with 10 bases sitting between them. Germline V gene lookup returns CDR1 SGHDT and CDR2 YYEEEE. CDR3 region: CASSLNQGMNTEAFF. The CDR3 region has the DNA TGTGCCAGCAGCTTGAATCAGGGTATGAACACTGAAGCTTTCTTT.

V and J are TRBV15 and TRBJ2-7; TRBD2 might be the D (7 bases). The CDR3 covers 17 residues. Germline loops: CDR1 LNHNV, CDR2 YYDKDF (reference sequence). The ends were cut back, 0 bases at V and 2 bases at J, with 17 bases in the middle. CDR3 DNA sequence: TGTGCCACCAGCAGAGATCGCGAGGCGGGGGCCCCCTACGAGCAGTACTTC. Its translation: CATSRDREAGAPYEQYF.

This clone is a singleton in its sample. The chain is built from TRBV6-6 and TRBJ2-5, with D perhaps assigned TRBD1 or TRBD2 (5 bases each). The CDR3 loop spans 16 amino acids. CDR1 is MNHNY, CDR2 SVGAGI, per germline (reference sequence). Trimming pared 6 bases from V and 9 bases from J, leaving 26 bases between. CDR3 bases: TGTGCCAGCAGCAAAACCGGGACCCAGATCCGGTTGGCCCAGTACTTC. It is translated as CASSKTGTQIRLAQYF.

The CDR3 spells CASSAQSYTEAFF. CDR3 nucleotides: TGTGCCAGCAGTGCGCAGAGCTACACTGAAGCTTTCTTT. This chain connects TRBV7-9 to TRBJ1-1; no firm D call. CDR1 and CDR2 from the germline V gene are SEHNR and FQNEAQ (reference sequence). This CDR3 spans 13 amino acids. The V and J ends lost 6 bases and 3 bases respectively, with 11 bases between them.

This clone showed up just once. The junction departs from the called germline gene at one end, perhaps through a read error. This chain joins TRBV15 and TRBJ2-7; no clear D gene. The CDR3 loop spans 16 amino acids. From germline, CDR1 is LNHNV and CDR2 YYDKDF (reference sequence). CDR3 nucleotide sequence: TGTACCACCAGCAGAGGCCCCAGTTTCTCAATCTACGAGCAGTACTTC. Amino acid sequence: CTTSRGPSFSIYEQYF.

The J gene is TRBJ1-2, the V gene TRBV7-9; D is possibly TRBD1 (5 bases). The CDR3 has 14 residues. V was clipped by 1 base and J by 6 bases, with 12 bases between them. From germline, CDR1 is SEHNR and CDR2 FQNEAQ (reference sequence). CDR3 amino acids: CASSLETRANGYTF. Written as DNA, the CDR3 is TGTGCCAGCAGCTTAGAAACCAGGGCCAATGGCTACACCTTC.

The J gene is TRBJ2-1, the V gene TRBV5-1; 9 bases match TRBD2. The CDR3 has 16 residues. Germline CDR1 reads SGHRS; CDR2 reads YFSETQ. The junction had 7 bases not matched to a gene; V was cut back by 2 bases and J by 4 bases. Here the CDR3 reads CASSFGSSGMYNEQFF. CDR3 DNA sequence: TGCGCCAGCAGCTTTGGGTCTAGCGGGATGTACAATGAGCAGTTCTTC.

The CDR3 spells CASSPRTGVGYGYTF. CDR3 in DNA: TGTGCCAGCTCACCGAGGACAGGGGTGGGTTATGGCTACACCTTC. The V gene is TRBV18, the J gene TRBJ1-2, with TRBD1 matching 9 bases. V trimming: 3 bases; J trimming: 5 bases; junction bases outside the gene matches: 7. The length of the CDR3 is 15 residues. Germline values: CDR1 KGHSH, CDR2 LQKENI.

This clone was seen once. Other DNA variants within this sample encode the same CDR3. The genes are TRBV18 and TRBJ2-7; TRBD1 matches at 10 bases. This CDR3 is 14 amino acids long. CDR1 and CDR2 from the germline V gene are KGHSH and LQKENI. V gave up 6 bases and J gave up 2 bases; unmatched junction bases: 4. The CDR3 DNA sequence: TGTGCCAGCTCCCCAGGACAGGGGGCCTACGAGCAGTACTTC. It yields the protein CASSPGQGAYEQYF.

The V and J genes are TRBV11-3 and TRBJ2-4; D uncertain. V was shortened by 5 bases and J by 0 bases, with 14 bases between the two germline ends. Germline values: CDR1 SGHNT, CDR2 YENEEA. The CDR3 totals 16 residues. The CDR3 spells CASSVTTTLAKNIQYF. The CDR3 DNA is TGTGCCAGCAGCGTTACAACTACCCTAGCCAAAAACATTCAGTACTTC.

The V and J genes are TRBV2 and TRBJ2-3, with 11 bases lining up with TRBD2. The J segment lost 1 base and the V segment lost 0 bases, leaving 3 bases of the junction unmatched. The germline V gene encodes CDR1 SNHLY and CDR2 FYNNEI. This CDR3 has 17 amino acids. The CDR3 coding sequence is TGTGCCAGCAGTGAAGCCCTAGCGGGAGGAGGCACAGATACGCAGTATTTT. Translated: CASSEALAGGGTDTQYF.